A selection of T cell receptor beta chains follows, all from one sample in a study of CD8 T cells in ankylosing spondylitis. TCRdb reanalysed the 5' RACE reads using MiXCR and keeps one entry per CDR3 protein. The table includes 250,000 to 350,000 distinct CDR3 sequences, around 20% detected once. Sequencing input: blood, either unsorted or a sorted T cell fraction (not recorded which). These receptors were obtained from a female donor with ankylosing spondylitis or in good health (not recorded which). Both conserved end residues are part of each CDR3. A D gene is named only where the DNA matches it firmly. A clone size is listed for some rows: how often the clone was seen (once, few, many), or a class if it is expanded.

D	V	J	length	size	CDR3	DNA
TRBD2	TRBV12-3/TRBV12-4	TRBJ2-1	13	-	CASSRREGNEQFF	TGTGCCAGCAGCCGGCGGGAGGGCAATGAGCAGTTCTTC
TRBD1	TRBV3-1	TRBJ2-5	14	few	CASSQGTGEETQYF	TGTGCCAGCAGCCAAGGAACAGGGGAAGAGACCCAGTACTTC
TRBD1	TRBV20-1	TRBJ1-5	14	-	CSAGMTGGNQPQHF	TGCAGTGCGGGGATGACAGGGGGAAATCAGCCCCAGCATTTT
-	TRBV28	TRBJ2-1	11	-	CASSFRHEQFF	TGTGCCAGCAGTTTTCGGCATGAGCAGTTCTTC
TRBD2	TRBV20-1	TRBJ2-5	14	few	CSALLAGGQETQYF	TGCAGTGCCTTACTAGCGGGAGGCCAAGAGACCCAGTACTTC
TRBD1	TRBV2	TRBJ2-7	14	few	CASRVRTGAYEQYF	TGTGCCAGCAGAGTACGGACAGGGGCCTACGAGCAGTACTTC
-	TRBV29-1	TRBJ1-2	11	many	CSVEVGRSSLF	TGCAGCGTTGAGGTGGGGCGCTCCTCCCTCTTC
-	TRBV12-3/TRBV12-4	TRBJ1-1	12	-	CASSWGAGEAFF	TGTGCCAGCAGTTGGGGGGCCGGTGAAGCTTTCTTT
-	TRBV5-1	TRBJ2-7	15	few	CASSLDAVSSYEQYF	TGCGCCAGCAGCTTGGATGCCGTCAGCTCCTACGAGCAGTACTTC
-	TRBV27	TRBJ2-3	15	-	CASSLLAGLPDTQYF	TGTGCCAGCAGTTTACTGGCGGGACTTCCAGATACGCAGTATTTT
TRBD1	TRBV7-8	TRBJ1-1	15	few	CASSPQGSRGTEAFF	TGTGCCAGCAGCCCACAGGGGTCGCGGGGCACTGAAGCTTTCTTT
TRBD1	TRBV10-3	TRBJ1-3	14	-	CAISDRTGGNTIYF	TGTGCCATCAGCGACCGGACAGGGGGAAACACCATATATTTT
-	TRBV20-1	TRBJ2-7	15	few	CSARRRVALYHEQYF	TGCAGTGCTAGAAGAAGAGTAGCCCTTTACCACGAGCAGTACTTC